A single sample is the source of the 5 T cell receptor beta chains below, sequenced in a study of blood T cell repertoires in COVID-19. Some clones are missing from TCRdb's copy, which holds only in-frame ones; the method was immunoSEQ multiplex PCR. The sample gives 400,000 or so clones, around nine tenths of which show up once; roughly 0.87% is in the top ten. The sample comprised peripheral blood. All receptors come from a man younger than 30 with COVID-19, enrolled during active disease.

This clone was seen only a few times. The gene calls are TRBV6-1 and TRBJ2-1, with D hard to call. CDR1 is MNHNS and CDR2 is SASEGT in the germline V gene. The CDR3 spans 14 residues. Trimming removed 2 bases at V and 6 bases at J, with 11 bases between. The CDR3 nucleotides are TGTGCCAGCAGTGAATCAGGTCTATCCAATGAGCAGTTCTTC. Translation gives CASSESGLSNEQFF.

The rearrangement links TRBV7-9 to TRBJ2-7; possibly TRBD1 for D (6 bases). The CDR3 sequence is 14 residues long. Per germline, CDR1 SEHNR and CDR2 FQNEAQ (reference sequence). V was trimmed by 4 bases and J by 5 bases, leaving 15 bases between them. This CDR3 reads CASSSGTTPNEQYF. CDR3 nucleotides: TGTGCCAGCAGCTCAGGGACAACTCCTAACGAGCAGTACTTC.

The rearrangement joins TRBV7-7 to TRBJ1-6; TRBD1 matches at 8 bases. The V gene end was trimmed by 0 bases and the J gene end by 6 bases; junction bases not matched to a gene: 7. The CDR3 runs to 17 residues. Germline values: CDR1 SSHAT, CDR2 FNYEAQ (reference sequence). Written as DNA, the CDR3 is TGTGCCAGCAGCTTAGCAGAGGACAGGGAGAGTAATTCACCCCTCCACTTT. The encoded protein is CASSLAEDRESNSPLHF. The full variable domain, rest sourced from reference TRBV7-7 and TRBJ1-6, is GAGVSQSPRYKVTKRGQDVTLRCDPISSHATLYWYQQALGQGPEFLTYFNYEAQPDKSGLPSDRFSAERPEGSISTLTIQRTEQRDSAMYRCASSLAEDRESNSPLHFGNGTRLTVT.

V gene TRBV7-9 combines with J gene TRBJ1-2; 10 positions agree with TRBD1. This CDR3 is built from 16 residues. The V and J ends lost 3 bases and 4 bases, in that order; junction bases with no gene match: 8. Per the germline V gene, CDR1 is SEHNR and CDR2 is FQNEAQ (reference sequence). The CDR3 spells CASSFDLTGGRYGYTF. For the CDR3, the DNA is TGTGCCAGCAGCTTCGACCTGACAGGGGGCCGCTATGGCTACACCTTC.

This clone came up once. CDR3 protein: CASSLGLAGTKNIQYF. In DNA, the CDR3 is TGTGCCAGCAGCTTGGGACTAGCGGGGACCAAAAACATTCAGTACTTC. The chain has TRBV7-3 and TRBJ2-4; 13 bases are a match to TRBD2. Germline CDR1 reads SGHTA; CDR2 reads FQGTGA. The CDR3 has 16 amino acids. V gave up 3 bases and J gave up 2 bases; unmatched junction bases: 1.